This T cell receptor (beta chain) was captured in a study of cytomegalovirus exposure and HLA in healthy donors. Primers included in the PCR were 60 Vbeta and 13 Jbeta primers. The table came from immunoSEQ multiplex PCR; TCRdb's copy has only in-frame clones and leaves some out. The sample holds about 180,000 clones, approximately 79% seen once. Study-wide results and caveats: Associated with cytomegalovirus, according to the listing, were 150 to 200 TCR beta chains. Later examination showed HLA-associated TCR beta chains had greater clonal expansion than equally common others. Later work found that TCR association rates differed between HLA loci; DRB1 had the most and HLA-C the fewest. Reportedly, diagnosis of cytomegalovirus status by the classifier showed high specificity and sensitivity.

V was shortened by 5 bases and J by 2 bases, with 12 bases between the two germline ends. Germline lookup yields CDR1 LNHDA and CDR2 SQIVND (reference sequence). The CDR3 extends over 15 amino acids. Concerning this clone itself: As yet, its antigen is unknown.

V usage is TRBV19 and J usage is TRBJ1-4; unclear D gene. Sequenced material: PBMCs. The origin of this receptor is a woman between 40 and 55 years old in good health and CMV-seronegative. CDR3 nucleotides: TGTGCCAGTAGTGCTCCCAGGAGGACTAATGAAAAACTGTTTTTT. Protein sequence: CASSAPRRTNEKLFF.